This entry is about one T cell receptor beta chain. The antigen remains unidentified. The data derive from a study of OX40 agonist ivuxolimab in advanced cancers. As for the study in general: Patients receiving dose escalation had hepatocellular carcinoma, melanoma, renal cell or head and neck cancer. Study-wide results and limits: Among T cells, CD8+ cells averaged more expanded clones than CD4+ cells.

Clones were read by immunoSEQ multiplex PCR, and TCRdb kept only the in-frame ones, dropping some. Among about 82,000 clones, roughly 92% were seen once, and the ten largest hold 0.6% to 0.7%. Anyone with autoimmune disease history or systemic immunosuppression was excluded. Blood draws occurred at baseline, cycle 4 day 1, and cycle 7 day 1. This clonotype was sampled from an adult with an advanced solid tumor such as melanoma, head and neck, liver or kidney cancer. The starting material was CD4+ or CD8+ T cells sorted from blood, obtained in a trial of the OX40 agonist ivuxolimab.

CDR3: CAWSIGGDPYNEQFF. CDR3 in DNA: TGTGCCTGGTCGATTGGCGGGGACCCCTACAATGAGCAGTTCTTC. The rearrangement links TRBV30 to TRBJ2-1, with D possibly being TRBD2 (6 bases). CDR1 and CDR2 (germline): GTSNPN, SVGIG (reference sequence). The CDR3 is 15 amino acids. V shed 5 bases and J shed 2 bases, with 16 bases lying between them.